This passage covers 13 T cell receptor beta chains from one sample sequenced in a study of read filtering for tumor transcriptome and immune sequencing. From about 0.4 ug of RNA, a library with molecular barcoded alpha/delta and beta/gamma adaptors was made. TCRdb re-derived calls from the reads in MiXCR, one entry per CDR3 protein. The sample consists of fewer than 35,000 distinct CDR3 sequences, less than 20% of them appearing once. The sequencing input was a population of CD138-negative cells sorted from bone marrow. Every receptor here comes from a donor at least 40 years old with multiple myeloma.

This clonotype was counted at least ten times. The chain is built from TRBV27 and TRBJ2-3; D not resolved. Germline V CDR1 and CDR2: MNHEY, SMNVEV (reference sequence). The CDR3 has 16 amino acids. V dropped 5 bases and J dropped 0 bases, with 15 bases sitting between them. The CDR3 here is CASSLRPTHSTDTQYF. For the CDR3, the DNA is TGTGCCAGCAGTCTAAGGCCAACGCATAGCACAGATACGCAGTATTTT.

This clonotype is classed as medium-sized. The chain uses TRBV27 and TRBJ2-7; TRBD2 matches 11 bases. The germline V gene has CDR1 MNHEY and CDR2 SMNVEV (reference sequence). The CDR3 runs 16 residues. The trim removed 4 bases at V and 2 bases at J, leaving 7 bases unmatched. The CDR3 bases are TGTGCCAGCAGTTCAACCCGACTAGCGGGGCCCTACGAGCAGTACTTC. This sequence encodes CASSSTRLAGPYEQYF.

This clonotype was counted at least ten times. The chain carries TRBV4-1 and TRBJ2-2; 7 bases agree with TRBD2. The CDR3 is 15 amino acids. Trimming cost V 2 bases and J 1 base; bases outside gene matches: 1. CDR1 and CDR2 (germline): MGHRA, YSYEKL. The CDR3 here is CASSQWEGNTGELFF. The CDR3 DNA sequence: TGCGCCAGCAGCCAATGGGAGGGGAACACCGGGGAGCTGTTTTTT.

This clonotype was seen only a few times. J is TRBJ1-2 and V is TRBV6-6; D is unclear. This CDR3 is built from 15 residues. Per the germline V gene, CDR1 is MNHNY and CDR2 is SVGAGI (reference sequence). Deletions cut 5 bases from V and 4 bases from J, with 17 bases between. The CDR3: CASSPLSRAAYGYTF. DNA of the CDR3: TGTGCCAGCAGTCCCCTCTCAAGGGCAGCCTATGGCTACACCTTC.

Concerning this clonotype: This probably arose from a read error, given a far larger clone one base away. The conserved closing phenylalanine or tryptophan is absent in this CDR3, likely reflecting a read error. The rearrangement links TRBV7-9 to TRBJ2-5; D gene uncertain. Looked up from germline, CDR1 is SEHNR and CDR2 is FQNEAQ (reference sequence). This CDR3 spans 13 amino acids. V was trimmed by 5 bases and J by 2 bases, leaving 9 bases between them. In DNA form, the CDR3 reads TGTGCCAGCAGCATCGGAGTACAAGAGACCCAGTACCTC. Protein: CASSIGVQETQYL.

The gene calls are TRBV18 and TRBJ1-4; D unresolved. In germline, CDR1 is KGHSH, CDR2 LQKENI. The length of the CDR3 is 16 residues. Trimming cost V 2 bases and J 12 bases, with 22 bases left between them. Here the CDR3 reads CASSPASTGLRGELFF. The DNA of the CDR3 is TGTGCCAGCTCACCAGCTAGTACGGGCCTTCGGGGTGAACTGTTTTTT.

This clonotype occurred many times. V gene TRBV7-2 combines with J gene TRBJ2-3; D is ambiguous. Trimming left V 4 bases short and J 2 bases short, with 1 base between. The CDR3 totals 11 residues. Germline-derived CDR1 and CDR2 are SGHTA and FQGNSA. The CDR3, as DNA: TGTGCCAGCAGCTACACAGATACGCAGTATTTT. It specifies CASSYTDTQYF.

In this sample, this clonotype turned up many times. CDR3 coding DNA: TGTGCCAGCAGCTTACGGACGGGACTAGCGGGAGCGGGTGAGCAGTTCTTC. Encoded protein: CASSLRTGLAGAGEQFF. The chain links TRBV7-8 to TRBJ2-1; 14 nucleotides agree with TRBD2. The germline V gene encodes CDR1 SGHVS and CDR2 FQNEAQ. J lost 9 bases, V lost 2 bases, and 9 bases had no gene match. The CDR3 runs to 17 residues.

At least ten counts were recorded for this clonotype. This chain links TRBV12-3 or TRBV12-4 with TRBJ2-7; 9 bases are a match to TRBD1. The CDR3 is 15 residues long. J gave up 0 bases and V 3 bases, and 3 bases lay outside the gene matches. The CDR3 loop reads CASSFRDRASYEQYF. DNA of the CDR3: TGTGCCAGCAGTTTCCGGGACAGGGCCTCCTACGAGCAGTACTTC.

The chain has TRBV20-1 and TRBJ2-5; possibly TRBD1 for D (5 bases). Germline CDR1 is DFQATT and CDR2 is SNEGSKA (reference sequence). V was pared by 4 bases and J by 1 base, with 10 bases between. The CDR3 extends over 13 amino acids. The CDR3 spells CSANGQSQETQYF. The CDR3 DNA follows: TGCAGTGCTAACGGACAATCCCAAGAGACCCAGTACTTC.

This clonotype is labeled medium-sized. The V call is TRBV10-3, the J call TRBJ2-3, with 7 bases fitting TRBD1. The J segment lost 1 base and the V segment lost 5 bases, leaving 3 bases of the junction unmatched. CDR1 is ENHRY and CDR2 is SYGVKD in the germline V gene. The CDR3 runs to 14 residues. CDR3 region: CAISQGQRTDTQYF. In nucleotides, the CDR3 is TGTGCCATCAGTCAGGGACAGCGCACAGATACGCAGTATTTT.

Turning to this clonotype: This may stem from a read error, because a much larger clone lies one nucleotide away. The chain links TRBV3-1 to TRBJ2-5, with a tentative D call TRBD1 (6 bases). The CDR3 has 15 amino acids. Germline V gene data show CDR1 as LGHDT and CDR2 as YNNKEL (reference sequence). CDR3 nucleotides: TGTGCCAGAAGCCAAGTCTTAGGGGGCCAAGAGACCCAGTACTTC. Translation: CARSQVLGGQETQYF.

This clonotype was found many times. The chain joins TRBV20-1 to TRBJ2-1; 13 bases fit TRBD2. From germline, CDR1 is DFQATT and CDR2 SNEGSKA (reference sequence). Trimming removed 6 bases from V and 5 bases from J; junction bases left unmatched: 16. The CDR3 has 18 residues. The CDR3 region is CSASTLAGGTLGDNEQFF. CDR3 sequence (DNA): TGCAGTGCATCTACACTAGCGGGAGGGACCTTGGGGGACAATGAGCAGTTCTTC.